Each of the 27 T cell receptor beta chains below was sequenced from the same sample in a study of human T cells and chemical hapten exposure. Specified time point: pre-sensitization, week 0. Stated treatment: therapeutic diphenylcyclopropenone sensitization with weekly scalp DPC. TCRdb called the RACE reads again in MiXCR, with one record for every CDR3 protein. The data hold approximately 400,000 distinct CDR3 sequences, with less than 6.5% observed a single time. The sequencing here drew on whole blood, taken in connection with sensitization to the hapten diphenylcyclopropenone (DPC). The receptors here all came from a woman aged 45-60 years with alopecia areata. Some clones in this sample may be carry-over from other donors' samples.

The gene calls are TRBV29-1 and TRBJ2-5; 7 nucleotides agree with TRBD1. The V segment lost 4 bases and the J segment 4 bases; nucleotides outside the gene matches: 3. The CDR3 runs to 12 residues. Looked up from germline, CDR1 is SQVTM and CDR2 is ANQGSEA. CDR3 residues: CSVGHRGETQYF. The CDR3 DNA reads TGCAGCGTTGGGCACAGGGGAGAGACCCAGTACTTC.

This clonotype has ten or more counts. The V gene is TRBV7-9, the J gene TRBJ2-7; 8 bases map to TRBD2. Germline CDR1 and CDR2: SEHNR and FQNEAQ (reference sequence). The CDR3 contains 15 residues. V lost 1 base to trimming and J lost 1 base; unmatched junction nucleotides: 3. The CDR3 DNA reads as TGTGCCAGCAGCTTAGGGACTAGCTGGTCCTACGAGCAGTACTTC. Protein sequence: CASSLGTSWSYEQYF.

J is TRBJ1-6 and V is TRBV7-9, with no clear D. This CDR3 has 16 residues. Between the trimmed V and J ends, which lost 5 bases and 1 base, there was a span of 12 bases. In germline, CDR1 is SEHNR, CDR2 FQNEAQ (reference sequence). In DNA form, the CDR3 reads TGTGCCAGCAGCCCCCGGGGAGGATCCTATAATTCACCCCTCCACTTT. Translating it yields CASSPRGGSYNSPLHF.

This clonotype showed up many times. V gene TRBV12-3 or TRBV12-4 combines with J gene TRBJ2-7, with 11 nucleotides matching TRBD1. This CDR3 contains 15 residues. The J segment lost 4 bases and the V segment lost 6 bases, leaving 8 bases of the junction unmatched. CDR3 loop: CASSLGDRGIYEQYF. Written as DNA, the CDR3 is TGTGCCAGCAGCCTGGGGGACAGGGGGATTTACGAGCAGTACTTC.

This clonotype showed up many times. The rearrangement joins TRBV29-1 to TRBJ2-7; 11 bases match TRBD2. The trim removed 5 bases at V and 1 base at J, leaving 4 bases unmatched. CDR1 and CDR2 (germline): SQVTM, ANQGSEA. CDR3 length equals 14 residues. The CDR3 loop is CSVSTSGKSYEQYF. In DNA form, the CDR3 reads TGCAGCGTTTCGACTAGCGGGAAATCCTACGAGCAGTACTTC.

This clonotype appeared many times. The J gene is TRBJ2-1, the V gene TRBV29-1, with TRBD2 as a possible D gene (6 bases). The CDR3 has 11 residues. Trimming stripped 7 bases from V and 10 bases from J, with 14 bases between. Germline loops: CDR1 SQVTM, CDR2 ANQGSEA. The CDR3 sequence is CSATGAWEQFF. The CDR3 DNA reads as TGCAGCGCAACGGGAGCGTGGGAGCAGTTCTTC.

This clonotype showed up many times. Here the CDR3 DNA reads TGTGCCAGCAGTTTGGGTGGGGGGACAGGCTATGGCTACACCTTC. It is translated as CASSLGGGTGYGYTF. This rearrangement joins TRBV12-3 or TRBV12-4 to TRBJ1-2; TRBD1 matches 8 bases. The V gene end was trimmed by 3 bases and the J gene end by 4 bases; junction bases not matched to a gene: 7. The CDR3 is 15 amino acids.

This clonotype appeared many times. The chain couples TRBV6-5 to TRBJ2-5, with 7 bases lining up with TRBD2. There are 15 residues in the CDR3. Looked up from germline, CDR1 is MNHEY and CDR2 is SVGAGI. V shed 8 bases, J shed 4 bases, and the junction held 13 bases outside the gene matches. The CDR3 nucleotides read TGTGCCAGCGCTCCCCTTCGGGGGGAAGGAGAGACCCAGTACTTC. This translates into CASAPLRGEGETQYF.

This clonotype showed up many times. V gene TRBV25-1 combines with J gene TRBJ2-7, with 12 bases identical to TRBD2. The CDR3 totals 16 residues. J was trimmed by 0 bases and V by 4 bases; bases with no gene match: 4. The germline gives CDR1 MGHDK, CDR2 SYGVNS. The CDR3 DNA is TGTGCCAGCAGTGGGACTAGCGGGGCCCTCTCCTACGAGCAGTACTTC. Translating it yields CASSGTSGALSYEQYF.

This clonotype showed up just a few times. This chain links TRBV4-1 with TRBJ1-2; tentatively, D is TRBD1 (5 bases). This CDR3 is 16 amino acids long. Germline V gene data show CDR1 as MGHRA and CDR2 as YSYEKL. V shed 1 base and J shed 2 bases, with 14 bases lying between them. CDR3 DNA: TGCGCCAGCAGCCAAGGTATGGGACGGCCCAACTATGGCTACACCTTC. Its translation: CASSQGMGRPNYGYTF.

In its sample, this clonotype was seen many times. CDR3 amino acids: CASSPLPSTSRGPDTQYF. The CDR3, as DNA: TGTGCCAGCAGTCCCCTACCTTCAACTAGCCGGGGCCCAGATACGCAGTATTTT. The chain couples TRBV6-4 to TRBJ2-3, with D possibly TRBD2 on 6 matching bases. Germline CDR1 is MRHNA and CDR2 is SNTAGT. The ends were cut back, 5 bases at V and 4 bases at J, with 25 bases in the middle. CDR3 size: 18 residues.

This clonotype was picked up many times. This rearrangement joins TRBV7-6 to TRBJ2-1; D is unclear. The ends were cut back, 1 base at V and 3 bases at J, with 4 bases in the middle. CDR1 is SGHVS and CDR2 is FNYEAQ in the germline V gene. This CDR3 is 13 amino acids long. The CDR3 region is CASSLGFYNEQFF. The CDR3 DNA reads TGTGCCAGCAGCTTAGGTTTCTACAATGAGCAGTTCTTC.

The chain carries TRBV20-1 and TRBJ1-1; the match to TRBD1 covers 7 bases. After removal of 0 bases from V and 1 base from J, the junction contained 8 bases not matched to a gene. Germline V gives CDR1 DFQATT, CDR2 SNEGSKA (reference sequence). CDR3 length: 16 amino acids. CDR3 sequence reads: CSARDRQGSRNTEAFF. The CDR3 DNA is TGCAGTGCTAGAGATCGACAGGGAAGTAGGAACACTGAAGCTTTCTTT.

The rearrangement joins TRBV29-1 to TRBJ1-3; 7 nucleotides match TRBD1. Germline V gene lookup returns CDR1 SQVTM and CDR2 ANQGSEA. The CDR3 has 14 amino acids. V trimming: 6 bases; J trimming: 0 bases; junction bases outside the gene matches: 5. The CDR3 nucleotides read TGCAGCGTGTGGGGGGACAGCTCTGGAAACACCATATATTTT. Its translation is CSVWGDSSGNTIYF.

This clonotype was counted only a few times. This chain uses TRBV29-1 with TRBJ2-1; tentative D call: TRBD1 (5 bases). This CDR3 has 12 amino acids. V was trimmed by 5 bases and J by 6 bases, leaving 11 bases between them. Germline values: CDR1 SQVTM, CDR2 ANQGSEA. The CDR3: CSVIGVGNEQFF. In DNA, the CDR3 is TGCAGCGTTATAGGGGTGGGCAATGAGCAGTTCTTC.

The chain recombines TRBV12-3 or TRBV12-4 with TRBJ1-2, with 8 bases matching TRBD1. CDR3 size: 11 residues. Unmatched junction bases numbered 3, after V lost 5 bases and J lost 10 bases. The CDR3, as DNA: TGTGCCAGCAGTAGGGACAGGACCTACACCTTC. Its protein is CASSRDRTYTF.

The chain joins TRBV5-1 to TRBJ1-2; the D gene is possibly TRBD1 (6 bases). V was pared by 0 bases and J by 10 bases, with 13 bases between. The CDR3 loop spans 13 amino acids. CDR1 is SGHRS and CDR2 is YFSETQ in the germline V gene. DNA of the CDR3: TGCGCCAGCAGCTTGGGACAGGCGTGGTCCTACACCTTC. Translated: CASSLGQAWSYTF.

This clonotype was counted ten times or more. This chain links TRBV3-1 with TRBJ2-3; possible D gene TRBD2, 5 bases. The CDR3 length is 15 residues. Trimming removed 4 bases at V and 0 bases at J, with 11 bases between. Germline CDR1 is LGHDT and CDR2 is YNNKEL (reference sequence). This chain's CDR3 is CASSPRATSTDTQYF. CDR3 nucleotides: TGTGCCAGCAGCCCGCGGGCAACTAGCACAGATACGCAGTATTTT.

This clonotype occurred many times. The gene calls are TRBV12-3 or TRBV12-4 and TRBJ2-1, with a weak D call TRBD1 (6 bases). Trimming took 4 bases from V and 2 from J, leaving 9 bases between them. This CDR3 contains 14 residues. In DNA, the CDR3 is TGTGCCAGCAGTTCGACAGGAACCTACAATGAGCAGTTCTTC. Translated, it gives CASSSTGTYNEQFF.

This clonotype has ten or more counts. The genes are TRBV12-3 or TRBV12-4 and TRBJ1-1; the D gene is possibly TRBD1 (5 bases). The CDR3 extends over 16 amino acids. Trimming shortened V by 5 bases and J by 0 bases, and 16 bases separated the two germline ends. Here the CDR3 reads CASSLPPGSLNTEAFF. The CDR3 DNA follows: TGTGCCAGCAGTCTACCCCCAGGGTCCCTGAACACTGAAGCTTTCTTT.

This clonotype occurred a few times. This chain's CDR3 is CASSYIVAGELFF. CDR3 coding DNA: TGTGCCAGCAGTTACATAGTGGCCGGGGAGCTGTTTTTT. The chain has TRBV12-3 or TRBV12-4 and TRBJ2-2; no firm D call. Trimming took 4 bases from V and 6 from J, leaving 9 bases between them. The CDR3 has 13 residues.

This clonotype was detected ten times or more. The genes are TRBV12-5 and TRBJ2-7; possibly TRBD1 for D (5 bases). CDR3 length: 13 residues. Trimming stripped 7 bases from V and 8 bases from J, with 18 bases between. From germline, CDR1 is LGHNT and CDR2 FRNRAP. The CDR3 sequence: CASARTRGEKQYF. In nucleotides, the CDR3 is TGTGCTAGTGCCCGGACAAGGGGTGAAAAGCAGTACTTC. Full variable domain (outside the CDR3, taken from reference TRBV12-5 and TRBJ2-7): DARVTQTPRHKVTEMGQEVTMRCQPILGHNTVFWYRQTMMQGLELLAYFRNRAPLDDSGMPKDRFSAEMPDATLATLKIQPSEPRDSAVYFCASARTRGEKQYFGPGTRLTVT.

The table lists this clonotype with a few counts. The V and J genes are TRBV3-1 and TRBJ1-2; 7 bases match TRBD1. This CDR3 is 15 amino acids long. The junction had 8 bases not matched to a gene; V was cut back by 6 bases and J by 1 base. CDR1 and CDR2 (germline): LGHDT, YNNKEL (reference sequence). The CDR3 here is CASSYAGQYNYGYTF. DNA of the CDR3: TGTGCCAGCAGTTATGCGGGACAGTATAACTATGGCTACACCTTC.

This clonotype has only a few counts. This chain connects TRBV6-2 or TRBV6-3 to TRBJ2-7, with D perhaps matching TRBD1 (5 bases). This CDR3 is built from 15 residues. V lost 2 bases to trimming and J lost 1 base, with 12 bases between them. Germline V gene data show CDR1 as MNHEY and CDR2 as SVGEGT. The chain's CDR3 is CASSYAQGHSYEQYF. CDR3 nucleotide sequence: TGTGCCAGCAGTTACGCCCAGGGTCATTCCTACGAGCAGTACTTC.

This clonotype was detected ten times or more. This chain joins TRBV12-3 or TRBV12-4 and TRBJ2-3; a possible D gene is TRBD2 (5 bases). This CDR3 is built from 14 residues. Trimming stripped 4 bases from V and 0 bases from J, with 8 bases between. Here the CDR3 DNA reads TGTGCCAGCAGTTATAGCGATAGCACAGATACGCAGTATTTT. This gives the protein CASSYSDSTDTQYF.

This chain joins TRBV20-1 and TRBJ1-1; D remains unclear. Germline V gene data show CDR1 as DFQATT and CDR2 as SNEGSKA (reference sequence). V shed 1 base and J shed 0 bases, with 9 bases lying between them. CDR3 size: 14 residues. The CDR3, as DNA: TGCAGTGCTAGAGGGGGAGGTATGAACACTGAAGCTTTCTTT. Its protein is CSARGGGMNTEAFF.

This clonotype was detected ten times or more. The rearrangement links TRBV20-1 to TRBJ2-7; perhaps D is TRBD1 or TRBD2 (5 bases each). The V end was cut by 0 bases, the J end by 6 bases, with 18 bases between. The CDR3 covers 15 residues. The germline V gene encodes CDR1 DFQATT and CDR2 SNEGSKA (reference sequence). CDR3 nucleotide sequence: TGCAGTGCTAGAGATCCGTACGTCGGGGACCTCGAGCAGTACTTC. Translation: CSARDPYVGDLEQYF.